This T cell receptor beta chain stems from a study of patients and donors after allogeneic stem cell transplantation. CDR1 and CDR2 from the germline V gene are SNHLY and FYNNEI. The CDR3 has 17 residues. After removal of 6 bases from V and 6 bases from J, the junction contained 14 bases not matched to a gene. This clonotype came up a few times. TCRdb re-analysed the RT-PCR reads in MiXCR, keeping a single row per CDR3 protein. The sample shows some 960,000 distinct CDR3 sequences, roughly 18% of them seen only once. Material for sequencing was blood, either unsorted or a sorted T cell fraction (not recorded which). The clonotype was recovered from a human donor who was either an allogeneic HSCT recipient or a stem cell or donor lymphocyte infusion donor (not recorded which). It is not recorded whose cells these are; they may come from a transplant donor. The genes are TRBV2 and TRBJ1-6; 7 bases align to TRBD1. The CDR3 loop reads CASSLTLAGGSNSPLHF. In nucleotides, the CDR3 is TGTGCCAGCAGCCTCACTCTGGCAGGGGGATCTAATTCACCCCTCCACTTT.